Listed here is a single T cell receptor (beta chain). The data belong to a study of T cells in Graves' hyperthyroidism and ophthalmopathy. Calling Graves' hyperthyroidism stable meant ophthalmopathy did not progress within 18 months. Recently diagnosed hyperthyroidism of less than 2 months' duration affected patients aged 18 to 65. Trimming removed 5 bases at V and 7 bases at J, with 14 bases between. The CDR3 runs 13 residues. Germline loops: CDR1 SNHLY, CDR2 FYNNEI. Amplification of TCR beta CDR3 regions used RNA as the template. HTBI primers drove first-round RT-PCR of the TCR CDR3. MiXCR, run by TCRdb on the multiplex PCR reads, gives a single entry per CDR3 protein. The data hold about 540,000 distinct CDR3 sequences, with around 46% observed a single time.

The sequenced material came from peripheral blood or thyroid tissue (not recorded which). V usage is TRBV2 and J usage is TRBJ1-2, with D unclear. The origin of this receptor is a woman under 30 with Graves' hyperthyroidism. CDR3 protein: CASSCRRGGGYTF. In nucleotides, the CDR3 is TGTGCCAGCAGTTGCCGCCGGGGTGGTGGCTACACCTTC. The full variable domain, completed using reference TRBV2 and TRBJ1-2, is EPEVTQTPSHQVTQMGQEVILRCVPISNHLYFYWYRQILGQKVEFLVSFYNNEISEKSEIFDDQFSVERPDGSNFTLKIRSTKLEDSAMYFCASSCRRGGGYTFGSGTRLTVV.